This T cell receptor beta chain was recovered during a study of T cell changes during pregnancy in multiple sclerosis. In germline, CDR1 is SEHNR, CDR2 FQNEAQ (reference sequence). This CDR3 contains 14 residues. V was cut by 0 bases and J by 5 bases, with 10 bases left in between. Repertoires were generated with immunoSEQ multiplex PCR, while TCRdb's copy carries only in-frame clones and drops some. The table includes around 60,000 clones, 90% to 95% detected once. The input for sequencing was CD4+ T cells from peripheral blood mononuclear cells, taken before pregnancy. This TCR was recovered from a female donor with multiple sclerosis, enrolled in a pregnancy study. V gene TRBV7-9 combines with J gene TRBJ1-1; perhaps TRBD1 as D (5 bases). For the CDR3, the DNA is TGTGCCAGCAGCTTAGCAGGGGTTGAGACTGAAGCTTTCTTT. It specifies CASSLAGVETEAFF.